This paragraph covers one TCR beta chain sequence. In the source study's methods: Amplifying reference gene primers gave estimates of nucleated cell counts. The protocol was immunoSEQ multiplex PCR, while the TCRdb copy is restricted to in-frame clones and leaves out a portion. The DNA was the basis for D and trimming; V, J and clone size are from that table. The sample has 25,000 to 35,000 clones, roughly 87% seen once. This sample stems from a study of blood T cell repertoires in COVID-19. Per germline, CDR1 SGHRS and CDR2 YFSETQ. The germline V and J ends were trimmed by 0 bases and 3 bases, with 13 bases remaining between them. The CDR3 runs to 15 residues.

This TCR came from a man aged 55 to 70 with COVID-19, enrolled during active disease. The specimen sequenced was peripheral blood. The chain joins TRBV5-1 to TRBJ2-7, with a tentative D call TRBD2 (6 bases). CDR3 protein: CASSLDGGQLYEQYF. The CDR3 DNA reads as TGCGCCAGCAGCTTGGACGGGGGTCAACTCTACGAGCAGTACTTC.